Shown below are 6 T cell receptor beta chains from a single sample sequenced in a study of blood T cells in healthy people across ages. The second PCR ran about 7 to 12 cycles with a sample-barcoded 5' primer and J-beta primers. TCRdb reprocessed the 5' RACE reads via MiXCR and lists one record per CDR3 protein. The sample shows 1.5 million to 2 million distinct CDR3 sequences, 28% of them seen only once. The sequencing sample was made of blood. Receptor source: a woman aged 25 to 45 in good health.

The V call is TRBV30, the J call TRBJ2-2, with D perhaps TRBD1 (6 bases). There are 15 residues in the CDR3. The V end lost 3 bases, the J end lost 3 bases, and 14 bases lay between the germline ends. CDR1 GTSNPN and CDR2 SVGIG come from the germline V gene (reference sequence). The CDR3 loop is CAWSQGPLDTGELFF. The CDR3 DNA reads TGTGCCTGGAGCCAGGGGCCTTTGGACACCGGGGAGCTGTTTTTT.

Many counts were recorded for this clonotype. The CDR3 region is CASQTQKTGGSFETQYF. The CDR3 DNA sequence: TGTGCCAGCCAAACTCAGAAAACGGGGGGTTCGTTCGAGACCCAGTACTTC. The rearrangement uses TRBV11-1 and TRBJ2-5; TRBD2 matches at 7 bases. Germline lookup yields CDR1 SGHAT and CDR2 FQDESV (reference sequence). The length of the CDR3 is 17 residues. The ends lost 8 bases at V and 5 bases at J; junction bases unmatched: 20.

This clonotype showed up just a few times. The V and J genes are TRBV5-1 and TRBJ2-5; 8 bases agree with TRBD2. The CDR3 covers 15 residues. After removal of 6 bases from V and 5 bases from J, the junction contained 12 bases not matched to a gene. Germline CDR1 is SGHRS and CDR2 is YFSETQ. The DNA of the CDR3 is TGCGCCAGCAACGACGGAAGCGGGGGTGGGGAGACCCAGTACTTC. Encoded protein: CASNDGSGGGETQYF.

At least ten counts were recorded for this clonotype. CDR3: CASSLSAYSYEQYF. In DNA, the CDR3 is TGTGCCAGCAGCCTTAGCGCGTACTCCTACGAGCAGTACTTC. J is TRBJ2-7 and V is TRBV12-3 or TRBV12-4, with a possible D match to TRBD2 (5 bases). V lost 6 bases and J 0 bases, leaving 12 bases between the germline ends. This CDR3 has 14 residues.

This clonotype was observed a single time. One end of the junction does not line up with germline, which may come from a read error. V usage is TRBV3-1 and J usage is TRBJ1-2; TRBD1 might be the D (5 bases). The CDR3 loop spans 11 amino acids. Per germline, CDR1 LGHDT and CDR2 YNNKEL (reference sequence). Here the CDR3 DNA reads TGTGCCCGCAGCTCAGGGCGGTGGGGCACCTTC. Translation gives CARSSGRWGTF.

This clonotype was counted between two and nine times. The rearrangement links TRBV28 to TRBJ1-5; weak D call: TRBD1 (6 bases). Looked up from germline, CDR1 is MDHEN and CDR2 is SYDVKM. The CDR3 has 12 amino acids. Trimming stripped 9 bases from V and 5 bases from J, with 11 bases between. CDR3 region: CASGQFYQPQHF. Here the CDR3 DNA reads TGTGCCAGTGGACAGTTTTATCAGCCCCAGCATTTT.